This T cell receptor (beta chain) was recovered during a study of shared clonotypes between healthy human individuals. Broader study findings: Clonotypes shared by all four sorted-subset donors had higher generation probabilities than non-shared clonotypes.

Some clones are missing from TCRdb's copy, which holds only in-frame ones; the method was immunoSEQ multiplex PCR. The sample yields around 2,000,000 clones, approximately 94% seen once. With respect to this clone: The antigen remains unidentified.

The CDR3 length is 14 residues. The junction had 5 bases not matched to a gene; V was cut back by 9 bases and J by 4 bases. Germline lookup yields CDR1 LNHNV and CDR2 YYDKDF (reference sequence). Only CD45RO-negative cells positively selected for CCR7 counted as naive CD8 cells, so terminally differentiated effector memory CD45RA+ cells were excluded. The V call is TRBV15, the J call TRBJ2-1; 11 nucleotides align to TRBD2. This receptor was obtained from a young man in good health. The sample consisted of naive CD8+ T cells sorted from blood. CDR3: CATTGTSGYNEQFF. CDR3 DNA: TGTGCCACTACCGGGACTAGCGGATACAATGAGCAGTTCTTC.